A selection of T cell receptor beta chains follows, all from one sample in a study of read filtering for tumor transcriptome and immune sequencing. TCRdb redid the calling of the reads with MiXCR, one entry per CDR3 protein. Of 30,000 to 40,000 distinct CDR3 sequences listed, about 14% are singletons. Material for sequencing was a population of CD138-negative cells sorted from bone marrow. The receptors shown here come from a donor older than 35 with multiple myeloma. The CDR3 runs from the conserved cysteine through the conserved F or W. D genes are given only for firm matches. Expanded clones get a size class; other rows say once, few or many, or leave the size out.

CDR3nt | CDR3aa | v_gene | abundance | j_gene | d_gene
TGTGCCAGCAGTCTGCTCCGAGGCTACGAGCAGTACTTC | CASSLLRGYEQYF | TRBV2 | many | TRBJ2-7 | .
TGTGCCAGCACAGGAATTCTCACTGAAGCTTTCTTT | CASTGILTEAFF | TRBV6-2/TRBV6-3 | many | TRBJ1-1 | .
TGTGCCACCAACAAATTAACGAACACCGGGGAGCTGTTTTTT | CATNKLTNTGELFF | TRBV24-1 | many | TRBJ2-2 | .
TGCACCAGCAGCCACTCCCGACTTGTTGGGCAGCTCTTC | CTSSHSRLVGQLF | TRBV10-1 | . | TRBJ2-1 | .
TGTGCCAGTAGAAGGTCCATTCTGCCGAACACTGAAGCTTTCTTT | CASRRSILPNTEAFF | TRBV19 | many | TRBJ1-1 | .
TGTGCCAGCAGACCCTACAATGAGCAGTTCTTC | CASRPYNEQFF | TRBV2 | many | TRBJ2-1 | .
TGTGCCAGCAGTTTCGGGACTAGCGGGGCCGTTACGGGGCTGTTTTTT | CASSFGTSGAVTGLFF | TRBV12-3/TRBV12-4 | many | TRBJ2-2 | TRBD2
TGTGCCAGCAGCCGCGGGGGGACAGGGGGCTACGAGCAGTACTTC | CASSRGGTGGYEQYF | TRBV7-2 | many | TRBJ2-7 | TRBD1
TGTGCCAGCAGTATCGGACAGGGAGGATACAATGAGCAGTTCTTC | CASSIGQGGYNEQFF | TRBV27 | many | TRBJ2-1 | TRBD1
TGTGCCAGCAGCCGGTTAGTGGGGATCCAAGAGACCCAGTACTTC | CASSRLVGIQETQYF | TRBV7-2 | many | TRBJ2-5 | .
TGCGCCAGCAGCCGGAGGGGGGCGATGGACACTGGAGCTTTCTTT | CASSRRGAMDTGAFF | TRBV4-1 | . | TRBJ1-1 | .
TGCAGCGTCGCTGGGAGTCCCCTTGGCTACACCTTC | CSVAGSPLGYTF | TRBV29-1 | many | TRBJ1-2 | .
TGCGCCAGCAGCCAAGAAAGGACTTGGACGGCTGGCTACACCTTC | CASSQERTWTAGYTF | TRBV4-1 | few | TRBJ1-2 | .
TGCAGTGCTAGAGATCGATCGGTAGCGTACAATGAGCAGTTCTTC | CSARDRSVAYNEQFF | TRBV20-1 | many | TRBJ2-1 | .
TGTGCCAGCAGCTTGGGGGGGCTCGGCAATCAGCCCCAGCATTTT | CASSLGGLGNQPQHF | TRBV7-9 | many | TRBJ1-5 | .
TGTGCCAGCAGCTTAGTCATGGACGGTGGGCCCCAGCATTTT | CASSLVMDGGPQHF | TRBV7-8 | . | TRBJ1-5 | .
TGTGCCAGTAGCCCCGGACGGCTCCTGGACATTCAGCACTTC | CASSPGRLLDIQHF | TRBV19 | few | TRBJ2-4 | .
TGCGCCAGCAGCTTGGCCTGGAAGGTTGGGGGGAACACTGAAGCTTTCTTT | CASSLAWKVGGNTEAFF | TRBV5-1 | many | TRBJ1-1 | .
TGCGCCAGCAGCCAACTAGCGGGGGGGCCGAAGACCCAGTACTTC | CASSQLAGGPKTQYF | TRBV4-1 | few | TRBJ2-5 | TRBD2
TGTGCCAGCAGCCGCCGGGGGACAGGGGGCTTGTTGACTGAAGCTTTCTTT | CASSRRGTGGLLTEAFF | TRBV3-2 | many | TRBJ1-1 | .
TGCGCCAGCAGTCCCCCCAACGGGGTTCGGTCTTTCTTT | CASSPPNGVRSFF | TRBV5-1 | few | TRBJ1-1 | .
TGTGCCACCAGTGATCCGGGACAGGGGGCCCACAATGAGCAGTTCTTC | CATSDPGQGAHNEQFF | TRBV24-1 | many | TRBJ2-1 | TRBD1
TGTGCCAGCTCATCGGAACAGGGGAAAGGGCAGCCCCAGCATTTT | CASSSEQGKGQPQHF | TRBV18 | . | TRBJ1-5 | TRBD1
TGTGCCAGCAGTTTATGGCCGGGGGCCTACGAGCAGTACTTC | CASSLWPGAYEQYF | TRBV27 | . | TRBJ2-7 | .
TGTGCCAGCAGCTGCGGACAGGCCGCCTACGAGCAGTACTTC | CASSCGQAAYEQYF | TRBV3-1 | . | TRBJ2-7 | TRBD1
TGCGCCAGCAGCCCCCAAGGCACTGAAGCTTTCTTT | CASSPQGTEAFF | TRBV5-1 | . | TRBJ1-1 | .
TGTGCCAGCATGCGAGCGGGAGATACGCAGTATTTT | CASMRAGDTQYF | TRBV2 | many | TRBJ2-3 | .
TGCAGTGCGTACGACAGGGTCTCTTACCACGAGCAGTACTTC | CSAYDRVSYHEQYF | TRBV20-1 | . | TRBJ2-7 | TRBD1
TGCGCCAGCAGCTTGGGCGTAGGCACAGATACGCAGTATTTT | CASSLGVGTDTQYF | TRBV5-1 | many | TRBJ2-3 | .
TGTGCCAGCAGCCAAGGGCGGAGCCTCAGTGGAAACACCATATATTTT | CASSQGRSLSGNTIYF | TRBV3-1 | many | TRBJ1-3 | .
TGCAGTGCTAGAGATTTAGAATACGAGCAGTACTTC | CSARDLEYEQYF | TRBV20-1 | many | TRBJ2-7 | .
TGCGCCAGCAGCCACCGGGCCCTGTCCTACGAGCAGTACTTC | CASSHRALSYEQYF | TRBV4-1 | many | TRBJ2-7 | .
TGCAGTGCTAGCCCCGGGGCTATAGAGACCCAGTACTTC | CSASPGAIETQYF | TRBV20-1 | few | TRBJ2-5 | .
TGTGCCAGCAGCCCAGGGGACTATTCGATTAATGAGCAGTTCTTC | CASSPGDYSINEQFF | TRBV7-9 | many | TRBJ2-1 | .
TGTGCCAGCAGCGTAGACAGCCATAACTACGAGCAGTACTTC | CASSVDSHNYEQYF | TRBV9 | many | TRBJ2-7 | .
TGTGCCAGCGGGGTGGGGGAGACCCAGTACTTC | CASGVGETQYF | TRBV12-3/TRBV12-4 | many | TRBJ2-5 | .
TGTGCCAGCTGTCGTTGGCGGGGTAGCACAGATACGCAGTATTTT | CASCRWRGSTDTQYF | TRBV2 | many | TRBJ2-3 | .
TGTGCCAGCAGCCCCGGATTGGGGGGGGGTTCACCCCTCCACTTT | CASSPGLGGGSPLHF | TRBV28 | many | TRBJ1-6 | .
TGCAGCGTTACAAGGACAGGGGGCGGCGGGGAGCTGTTTTTT | CSVTRTGGGGELFF | TRBV29-1 | many | TRBJ2-2 | TRBD1
TGCAGTGCTAGACCTGAGGGGACAGGGGTCAATCAGCCCCAGCATTTT | CSARPEGTGVNQPQHF | TRBV20-1 | few | TRBJ1-5 | TRBD1
TGTGCCAGCAGCCTTCGGACAGGACCGATTGGGCCCCTCCACTTT | CASSLRTGPIGPLHF | TRBV3-1 | many | TRBJ1-6 | TRBD1
TGTGCCAGCAGCGCCGGGGGGACCCAGTACTTC | CASSAGGTQYF | TRBV9 | . | TRBJ2-5 | .
TGCAGTGCCATACTGAACACTGAAGCTTTCTTT | CSAILNTEAFF | TRBV20-1 | many | TRBJ1-1 | .
TGTGCCAGCAGAGCTAATCAGCCCCAGCATTTT | CASRANQPQHF | TRBV28 | many | TRBJ1-5 | .
TGTGCCAGCAGCCAAGATTCGGGTCCGGGCCAAGAGACCCAGTACTTC | CASSQDSGPGQETQYF | TRBV3-1 | many | TRBJ2-5 | .
TGTGCCAGCAGCTCGGGGGGACTCAGCTCCTACAATGAGCAGTTCTTC | CASSSGGLSSYNEQFF | TRBV27 | . | TRBJ2-1 | TRBD2
TGTGCCACCAGCAGACAAAAATTGGCCCCGGCCCATCAGCCCCAGCATTTT | CATSRQKLAPAHQPQHF | TRBV15 | many | TRBJ1-5 | .
TGTGCCAGCAGCTTGGGGTTGGGGACTAGCAACACCGGGGAGCTGTTTTTT | CASSLGLGTSNTGELFF | TRBV5-4 | many | TRBJ2-2 | TRBD2
TGTGCCAGCAGCTTAGTGCGGGGGGCCTCAGAGACCCAGTACTTC | CASSLVRGASETQYF | TRBV11-2 | many | TRBJ2-5 | TRBD2